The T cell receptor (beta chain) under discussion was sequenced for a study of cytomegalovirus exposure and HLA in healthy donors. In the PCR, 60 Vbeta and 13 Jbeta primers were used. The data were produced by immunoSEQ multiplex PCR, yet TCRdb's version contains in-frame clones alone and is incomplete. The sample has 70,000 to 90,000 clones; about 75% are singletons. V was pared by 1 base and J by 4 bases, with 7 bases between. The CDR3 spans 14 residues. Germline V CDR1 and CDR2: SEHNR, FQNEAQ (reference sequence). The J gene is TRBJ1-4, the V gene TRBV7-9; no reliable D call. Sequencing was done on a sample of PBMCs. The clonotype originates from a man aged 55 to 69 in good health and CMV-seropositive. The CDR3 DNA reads TGTGCCAGCAGCTTAGTGGGCAATAATGAAAAACTGTTTTTT. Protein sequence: CASSLVGNNEKLFF.